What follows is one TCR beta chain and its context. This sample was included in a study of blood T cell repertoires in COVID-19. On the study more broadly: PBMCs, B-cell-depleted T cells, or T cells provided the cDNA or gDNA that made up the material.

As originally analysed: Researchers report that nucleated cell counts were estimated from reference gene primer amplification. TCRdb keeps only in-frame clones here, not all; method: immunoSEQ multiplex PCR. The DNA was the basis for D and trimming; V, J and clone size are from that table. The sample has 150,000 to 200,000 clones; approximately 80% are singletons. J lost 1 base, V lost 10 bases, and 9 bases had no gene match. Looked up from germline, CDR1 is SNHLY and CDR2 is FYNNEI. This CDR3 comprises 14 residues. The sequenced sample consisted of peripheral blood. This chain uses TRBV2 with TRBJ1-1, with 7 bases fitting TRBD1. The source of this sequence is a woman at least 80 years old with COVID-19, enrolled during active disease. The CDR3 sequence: CATRPGQRNTEAFF. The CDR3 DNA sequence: TGTGCCACCCGACCGGGACAGCGGAACACTGAAGCTTTCTTT.